These 8 T cell receptor beta chains were sequenced from one sample in a study of T cells after yellow fever vaccination. TCRdb recomputed calls from the 5' RACE reads with MiXCR, one row per CDR3 protein. The repertoire holds 200,000 to 300,000 distinct CDR3 sequences, with 6.5% to 7.5% as singletons. The sequenced sample was CD4+ T cells sorted from PBMCs, obtained on the day of the yellow fever booster vaccination. The receptor source for this set is a man younger than 40 who received the YFV17D yellow fever vaccine.

The gene calls are TRBV7-2 and TRBJ2-5, with D tentatively TRBD2 (5 bases). Germline values: CDR1 SGHTA, CDR2 FQGNSA. This CDR3 spans 14 amino acids. V lost 4 bases and J 2 bases, leaving 11 bases between the germline ends. CDR3 nucleotide sequence: TGTGCCAGCAGCTCGTGGGCGGGTCAAGAGACCCAGTACTTC. This translates into CASSSWAGQETQYF.

This clonotype was observed a few times. The chain joins TRBV6-1 to TRBJ1-5; D call uncertain. There are 15 residues in the CDR3. V was clipped by 4 bases and J by 2 bases, with 12 bases between them. CDR1 is MNHNS and CDR2 is SASEGT in the germline V gene. The DNA for the CDR3 is TGTGCCAGCAGTGGGTCAGGTGAGCGCAATCAGCCCCAGCATTTT. As protein: CASSGSGERNQPQHF.

This clonotype came up a few times. The rearrangement joins TRBV13 to TRBJ2-1; 12 bases fit TRBD2. J gave up 8 bases and V 6 bases, and 8 bases lay outside the gene matches. CDR1 is PRHDT, CDR2 FYEKMQ, per germline (reference sequence). This CDR3 comprises 15 residues. CDR3 nucleotide sequence: TGTGCCAGCAGATTGACTAGCGGGAGCGGGTATGAGCAGTTCTTC. It specifies CASRLTSGSGYEQFF.

This clonotype was seen more than once but under ten times. The chain is built from TRBV5-1 and TRBJ2-7; 8 nucleotides align to TRBD1. Germline CDR1 reads SGHRS; CDR2 reads YFSETQ. With 0 bases clipped from V and 2 bases from J, the junction kept 7 bases outside the gene matches. This CDR3 region has 16 residues. The CDR3 DNA is TGCGCCAGCAGCTTGGGGCAGGGACAGGTTCCCTACGAGCAGTACTTC. It is translated as CASSLGQGQVPYEQYF.

This clonotype was detected ten times or more. The V and J genes are TRBV7-2 and TRBJ2-7; TRBD1 is a possible D gene (5 bases). Trimming stripped 0 bases from V and 3 bases from J, with 9 bases between. Germline loops: CDR1 SGHTA, CDR2 FQGNSA. CDR3 size: 14 residues. CDR3 DNA: TGTGCCAGCAGCTTAGCCCCAGGGCACTACGAGCAGTACTTC. Its protein product is CASSLAPGHYEQYF.

The rearrangement joins TRBV19 to TRBJ2-2; 12 bases map to TRBD2. Germline V gene sequence: CDR1 LNHDA, CDR2 SQIVND (reference sequence). There are 16 residues in the CDR3. The J segment lost 5 bases and the V segment lost 6 bases, leaving 7 bases of the junction unmatched. The CDR3 bases are TGTGCCAGTAGGCTATCCGGGACTAGCGGGACCGGGGAGCTGTTTTTT. Its protein is CASRLSGTSGTGELFF. Full variable domain (outside the CDR3, taken from reference TRBV19 and TRBJ2-2): DGGITQSPKYLFRKEGQNVTLSCEQNLNHDAMYWYRQDPGQGLRLIYYSQIVNDFQKGDIAEGYSVSREKKESFPLTVTSAQKNPTAFYLCASRLSGTSGTGELFFGEGSRLTVL.

This clonotype was seen a few times. This chain joins TRBV7-9 and TRBJ1-2; D perhaps matches TRBD1 (6 bases). The V end was cut by 4 bases, the J end by 4 bases, with 10 bases between. The CDR3 sequence is 13 residues long. The germline gives CDR1 SEHNR, CDR2 FQNEAQ (reference sequence). DNA of the CDR3: TGTGCCAGCAGCTACAGGGTCCGCTATGGCTACACCTTC. It yields the protein CASSYRVRYGYTF.

This clonotype was found many times. The V and J genes are TRBV7-6 and TRBJ2-5, with TRBD2 as a possible D gene (5 bases). Trimming stripped 5 bases from V and 7 bases from J, with 14 bases between. The CDR3 length is 13 residues. The germline CDR1 and CDR2 sequences are SGHVS and FNYEAQ. CDR3 nucleotides: TGTGCCAGCAGCCCCCCGGGTCGGGGGACCCAGTACTTC. Its protein is CASSPPGRGTQYF. The full variable domain, with the rest looked up from reference TRBV7-6 and TRBJ2-5, is GAGVSQSPRYKVTKRGQDVALRCDPISGHVSLYWYRQALGQGPEFLTYFNYEAQQDKSGLPNDRFSAERPEGSISTLTIQRTEQRDSAMYRCASSPPGRGTQYFGPGTRLLVL.